This T cell receptor beta chain was retrieved from a study of blood T cell repertoires in COVID-19. Trimming cost V 4 bases and J 2 bases, with 6 bases left between them. Germline lookup yields CDR1 GTSNPN and CDR2 SVGIG (reference sequence). The CDR3 spans 12 residues. Sequenced by immunoSEQ multiplex PCR; TCRdb stores in-frame clones only, minus some. The table has approximately 260,000 clones, about 90% seen once. Enrollment of patients from Seattle took place during active infection, with longitudinal follow-up. The chain employs TRBV30 and TRBJ2-1; D gene ambiguous. The source is a woman aged 70-85 years with COVID-19, enrolled during active disease. The sequenced material came from peripheral blood. The CDR3 loop reads CAWKSPYNEQFF. For the CDR3, the DNA is TGTGCCTGGAAGAGCCCCTACAATGAGCAGTTCTTC.